A single sample is the source of the 13 T cell receptor beta chains below, sequenced in a study of Graves' ophthalmopathy and Graves' hyperthyroidism. The study amplified TCR beta CDR3 regions using RNA transcripts. Second-round multiplex PCR came after first-round RT-PCR with HTBI primers. TCRdb ran MiXCR on the multiplex PCR reads and lists one entry per CDR3 protein. The repertoire holds under 350,000 distinct CDR3 sequences, roughly a sixth seen once, with roughly 12% in the top ten. The sample taken for sequencing was peripheral blood. The origin of the receptors is an adult man with Graves' ophthalmopathy.

In this sample, this clonotype turned up many times. V is TRBV6-1 and J is TRBJ2-5; D is uncertain. CDR1 MNHNS and CDR2 SASEGT come from the germline V gene. The V gene lost 6 bases and the J gene lost 1 base, with 9 bases spanning the gap. The CDR3 is 13 amino acids. The chain's CDR3 is CASRSPGQETQYF. The CDR3 region has the DNA TGTGCCAGCAGGAGTCCGGGCCAAGAGACCCAGTACTTC.

In its sample, this clonotype was seen many times. The V and J genes are TRBV6-2 or TRBV6-3 and TRBJ2-7; TRBD1 is a possible D gene (6 bases). In germline, CDR1 is MNHEY, CDR2 SVGEGT. The CDR3 totals 16 residues. With 0 bases removed from V and 3 bases from J, the gap between germline ends came to 15 bases. CDR3 protein: CASSYSPQGWNYEQYF. The DNA of the CDR3 is TGTGCCAGCAGTTACTCCCCGCAGGGGTGGAACTACGAGCAGTACTTC.

This clonotype was counted between two and nine times. A much more abundant neighbour one base away suggests this may be a read error. The chain is built from TRBV12-3 or TRBV12-4 and TRBJ2-7, with D unresolved. V was shortened by 4 bases and J by 3 bases, with 10 bases between the two germline ends. This CDR3 has 13 amino acids. The CDR3: CASSSDCNYEQYF. Written as DNA, the CDR3 is TGTGCCAGCAGTTCTGACTGTAACTACGAGCAGTACTTC.

This clonotype occurred many times. The chain is built from TRBV29-1 and TRBJ1-2; 8 bases match TRBD1. Germline CDR1 is SQVTM and CDR2 is ANQGSEA. The CDR3 runs to 12 residues. J gave up 8 bases and V 5 bases, and 7 bases lay outside the gene matches. The CDR3 sequence is CSVPNDRGGYTF. The DNA of the CDR3 is TGCAGCGTTCCGAACGACAGGGGAGGCTACACCTTC.

This clonotype was picked up many times. The chain employs TRBV29-1 and TRBJ2-7; 11 bases agree with TRBD2. The length of the CDR3 is 15 residues. CDR1 and CDR2 (germline): SQVTM, ANQGSEA. Trimming removed 4 bases from V and 2 bases from J; junction bases left unmatched: 7. CDR3: CSVGGTSGRPYEQYF. DNA of the CDR3: TGCAGCGTTGGGGGTACTAGCGGGAGACCCTACGAGCAGTACTTC.

Many counts were recorded for this clonotype. V gene TRBV20-1 combines with J gene TRBJ1-6, with TRBD1 as a possible D gene (6 bases). The germline V gene encodes CDR1 DFQATT and CDR2 SNEGSKA (reference sequence). Trimming stripped 5 bases from V and 8 bases from J, with 16 bases between. This CDR3 has 14 amino acids. The CDR3 bases are TGCAGTGCTGAGGTCAGGACAGCATATTCACCCCTCCACTTT. Translation gives CSAEVRTAYSPLHF.

This chain connects TRBV6-1 to TRBJ2-7, with TRBD2 identical over 8 bases. Germline CDR1 MNHNS, CDR2 SASEGT. The V gene end was trimmed by 8 bases and the J gene end by 5 bases; junction bases not matched to a gene: 14. The CDR3 is 15 amino acids. The CDR3 protein is CASYNPIAGMNEQYF. CDR3 nucleotides: TGTGCCAGCTACAACCCAATAGCGGGAATGAACGAGCAGTACTTC.

This clonotype came up many times. This chain uses TRBV30 with TRBJ2-7, with TRBD2 matching 7 bases. The CDR3 extends over 14 amino acids. CDR1 and CDR2 from the germline V gene are GTSNPN and SVGIG (reference sequence). The V gene end was trimmed by 5 bases and the J gene end by 6 bases; junction bases not matched to a gene: 13. The CDR3 reads CAWGGDGPTSEQYF. In DNA form, the CDR3 reads TGTGCCTGGGGGGGGGACGGACCCACGTCCGAGCAGTACTTC.

This clonotype was recorded at least ten times. The genes are TRBV10-3 and TRBJ2-3, with a tentative D call TRBD2 (6 bases). Looked up from germline, CDR1 is ENHRY and CDR2 is SYGVKD. V was pared by 8 bases and J by 0 bases, with 6 bases between. This CDR3 region has 12 residues. Here the CDR3 reads CAIGRSTDTQYF. Here the CDR3 DNA reads TGTGCCATCGGGAGGAGCACAGATACGCAGTATTTT.

This rearrangement joins TRBV7-2 to TRBJ1-2; 7 bases align to TRBD1. This CDR3 contains 14 residues. CDR1 SGHTA and CDR2 FQGNSA come from the germline V gene. Trimming at V came to 4 bases and at J to 8 bases, leaving 10 bases not matched to a gene. CDR3 loop: CASSYLGGAGGYTF. The CDR3 DNA follows: TGTGCCAGCAGCTATTTAGGGGGCGCAGGGGGCTACACCTTC.

This clonotype was found a few times. The gene calls are TRBV30 and TRBJ1-2; 7 bases match TRBD1. Per the germline V gene, CDR1 is GTSNPN and CDR2 is SVGIG (reference sequence). With V trimmed by 2 bases and J by 4 bases, 7 bases remained unmatched. This CDR3 is 14 amino acids long. CDR3 DNA: TGTGCCTGGAGTCCCCGCAGGGGGGTCTATGGCTACACCTTC. It specifies CAWSPRRGVYGYTF.

This clonotype has at least ten counts. V gene TRBV30 combines with J gene TRBJ1-2; maybe TRBD1 (6 bases). The CDR3 has 15 amino acids. Germline loops: CDR1 GTSNPN, CDR2 SVGIG (reference sequence). Trimming took off 1 base at V and 4 bases at J, with 16 bases between the two ends. CDR3 amino acids: CAWSGGGQPTYGYTF. The CDR3 DNA reads as TGTGCCTGGAGTGGAGGGGGGCAGCCGACCTATGGCTACACCTTC.

This chain joins TRBV4-2 and TRBJ1-1; 9 nucleotides align to TRBD1. The CDR3 consists of 18 residues. With 0 bases clipped from V and 1 base from J, the junction kept 9 bases outside the gene matches. The germline V gene encodes CDR1 LGHNA and CDR2 YNFKEQ. The CDR3 DNA sequence: TGTGCCAGCAGCCAAGAGGCCGGGACAGGGACCAAGAACACTGAAGCTTTCTTT. Translated, it gives CASSQEAGTGTKNTEAFF.